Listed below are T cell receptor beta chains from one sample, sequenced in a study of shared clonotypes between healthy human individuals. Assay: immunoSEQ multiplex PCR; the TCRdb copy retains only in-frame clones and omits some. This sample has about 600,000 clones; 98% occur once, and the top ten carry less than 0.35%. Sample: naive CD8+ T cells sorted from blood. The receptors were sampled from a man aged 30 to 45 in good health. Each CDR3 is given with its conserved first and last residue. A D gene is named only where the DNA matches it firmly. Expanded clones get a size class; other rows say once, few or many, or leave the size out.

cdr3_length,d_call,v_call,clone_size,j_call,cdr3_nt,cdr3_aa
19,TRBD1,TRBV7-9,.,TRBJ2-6,TGTGCCAGCAGCTTAGGTTTTCGGGACAGGGGGCCTGGGGCCAACGTCCTGACTTTC,CASSLGFRDRGPGANVLTF
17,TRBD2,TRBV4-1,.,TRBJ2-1,TGCGCCAGCAGCCAAGCCGGACTAGCGGGAGGTCTAAATGAGCAGTTCTTC,CASSQAGLAGGLNEQFF
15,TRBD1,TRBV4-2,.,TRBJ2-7,TGTGCCAGCAGCCCCGGTGGGACAGGAAGATACGAGCAGTACTTC,CASSPGGTGRYEQYF
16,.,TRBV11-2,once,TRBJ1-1,TGTGCCAGCAGCTTAGGACAGTTTGGTATTCACACTGAAGCTTTCTTT,CASSLGQFGIHTEAFF
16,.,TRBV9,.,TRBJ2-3,TGTGCCAGCAGCGTAGAAGGCAGCGGCCCCACAGATACGCAGTATTTT,CASSVEGSGPTDTQYF
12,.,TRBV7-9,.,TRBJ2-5,TGTGCCAGCAGCTCTGCGGGAGAGACCCAGTACTTC,CASSSAGETQYF
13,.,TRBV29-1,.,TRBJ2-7,TGCAGCGTTGAAGATTCCAGTTCCTACGAGCAGTACTTC,CSVEDSSSYEQYF
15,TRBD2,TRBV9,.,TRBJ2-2,TGTGCCAGCAGCGTCGGGACTAGCGATATCGGGGAGCTGTTTTTT,CASSVGTSDIGELFF
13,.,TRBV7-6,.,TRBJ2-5,TGTGCCAGCAGCTTAGGCTTAGAAAAGACCCAGTACTTC,CASSLGLEKTQYF
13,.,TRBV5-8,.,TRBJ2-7,TGTGCCAGCAGCACCGGGCTTTCCTACGAGCAGTACTTC,CASSTGLSYEQYF
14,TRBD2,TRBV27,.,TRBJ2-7,TGTGCCAGCAGTTCCGGACTAGCGGGGTACGAGCAGTACTTC,CASSSGLAGYEQYF
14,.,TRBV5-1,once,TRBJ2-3,TGCGCCAGCAGCTTGTCGGTGGGCACAGATACGCAGTATTTT,CASSLSVGTDTQYF
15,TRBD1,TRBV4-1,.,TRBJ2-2,TGCGCCAGCAGCCAGGGACAGACAAACACCGGGGAGCTGTTTTTT,CASSQGQTNTGELFF
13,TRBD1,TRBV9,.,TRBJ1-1,TGTGCCAGCAGCATGGACAGGGACACTGAAGCTTTCTTT,CASSMDRDTEAFF
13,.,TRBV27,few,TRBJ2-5,TGTGCCAGCAGAGACGGGAACCAAGAGACCCAGTACTTC,CASRDGNQETQYF
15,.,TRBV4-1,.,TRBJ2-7,TGCGCCAGCAGCCAAGGAGGGGACACGAGCTACGAGCAGTACTTC,CASSQGGDTSYEQYF
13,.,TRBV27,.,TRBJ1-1,TGTGCCAGCAGTTTACAAGGGTCCACTGAAGCTTTCTTT,CASSLQGSTEAFF
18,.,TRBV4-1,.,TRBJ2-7,TGCGCCAGCAGCCAAGGGGGCCAAGTCTCGGGGTTAATCTACGAGCAGTACTTC,CASSQGGQVSGLIYEQYF
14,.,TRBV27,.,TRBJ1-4,TGTGCCAGCAGTTTATGGGGCAGAGGTGAAAAACTGTTTTTT,CASSLWGRGEKLFF
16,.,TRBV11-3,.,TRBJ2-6,TGTGCCAGCAGCTTAGATCGCCCCTCTGGGGCCAACGTCCTGACTTTC,CASSLDRPSGANVLTF
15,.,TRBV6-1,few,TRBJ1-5,TGTGCCAGCAGTGAAGAGATGGCCCGGAGTCAGCCCCAGCATTTT,CASSEEMARSQPQHF
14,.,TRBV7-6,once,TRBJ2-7,TGTGCCAGCAGCTTAGGGGGTGGGATTTACGAGCAGTACTTC,CASSLGGGIYEQYF
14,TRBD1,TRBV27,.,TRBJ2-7,TGTGCCAGCAGTATTGACAGGGGGGCCTACGAGCAGTACTTC,CASSIDRGAYEQYF
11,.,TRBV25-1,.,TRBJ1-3,TGTGCCAGCAGAGGTGGAAACACCATATATTTT,CASRGGNTIYF
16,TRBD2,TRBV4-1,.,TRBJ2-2,TGCGCCAGCAGCCAAATTAGCGGGAGGATATCCGGGGAGCTGTTTTTT,CASSQISGRISGELFF
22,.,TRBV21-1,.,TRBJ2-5,TGTGCCAGCAGCAAAACGAATTGTCAAAGGACTAGCGGGGTCCCCATCCAAGAGACCCAGTACTTC,CASSKTNCQRTSGVPIQETQYF
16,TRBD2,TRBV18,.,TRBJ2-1,TGTGCCAGCTCAAACCTAGGGACTAGCGGAAACAATGAGCAGTTCTTC,CASSNLGTSGNNEQFF
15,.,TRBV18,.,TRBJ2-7,TGTGCCAGCTCACCAGGACCGGGACAAGTTTCCGAGCAGTACTTC,CASSPGPGQVSEQYF
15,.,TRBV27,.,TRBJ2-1,TGTGCCAGCAGTTTACCCCGAACAGGTTCCAATGAGCAGTTCTTC,CASSLPRTGSNEQFF
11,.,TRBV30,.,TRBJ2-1,TGTGCCTGGACCTCGAGCAATGAGCAGTTCTTC,CAWTSSNEQFF
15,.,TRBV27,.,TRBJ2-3,TGTGCCAGCAGTTCGACAGGATCCTACACAGATACGCAGTATTTT,CASSSTGSYTDTQYF
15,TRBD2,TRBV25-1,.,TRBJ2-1,TGTGCCAGCAGTGGAGTAGCGGGAGGTGGTGGTGAGCAGTTCTTC,CASSGVAGGGGEQFF
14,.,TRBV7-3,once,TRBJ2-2,TGTGCCAGCAGCTTAAGTACAAACACCGGGGAGCTGTTTTTT,CASSLSTNTGELFF
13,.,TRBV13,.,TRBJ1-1,TGTGCCAGCAGCCCCGACAGAGGCACTGAAGCTTTCTTT,CASSPDRGTEAFF
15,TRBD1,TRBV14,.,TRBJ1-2,TGTGCCAGCAGCCAAGACAGGGGGCTGAACTATGGCTACACCTTC,CASSQDRGLNYGYTF
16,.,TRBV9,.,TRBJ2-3,TGTGCCAGCAGCCCGAAGGTGGGCTTCTTTACAGATACGCAGTATTTT,CASSPKVGFFTDTQYF
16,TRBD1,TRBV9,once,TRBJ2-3,TGTGCCAGCAGCGCAACCTGGACAGGGGACACAGATACGCAGTATTTT,CASSATWTGDTDTQYF
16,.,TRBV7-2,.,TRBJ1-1,TGTGCCAGCAGCTTAGTCCTAAACTTCGGGGAGACTGAAGCTTTCTTT,CASSLVLNFGETEAFF